These 16 T cell receptor beta chains were all obtained from the same sample, sequenced in a study of T cells expressing NK-cell markers. Reprocessing the 5' RACE reads, TCRdb reports a single entry for every CDR3 protein and omits DNA. The sample has roughly 380,000 distinct CDR3 sequences, and its top ten clones hold roughly 5.5%. The sequenced material came from blood T cells: a sorted CD56 or NKG2C T cell subset, CD4+ or CD8+ T cells, or bulk PBMC T cells (not recorded which). The receptor source for this set is a man between 18 and 69 years old in good health.

The J gene is TRBJ1-2, the V gene TRBV6-6; TCRdb's D gene call, TRBD1, goes unchecked for lack of DNA. The CDR3 is made up of 13 amino acids. Germline lookup yields CDR1 MNHNY and CDR2 SVGAGI (reference sequence). CDR3 sequence: CASRTGGDYGYTF.

The rearrangement uses TRBV2 and TRBJ2-1; as DNA is missing, the TRBD2 call by TCRdb cannot be tested. The germline V gene has CDR1 SNHLY and CDR2 FYNNEI. The CDR3 length is 15 residues. CDR3 residues: CASSDDPPVLSEQFF.

This chain uses TRBV19 with TRBJ2-7. Germline values: CDR1 LNHDA, CDR2 SQIVND (reference sequence). The CDR3 sequence is 12 residues long. CDR3 residues: CATGPQFAEQYF.

The V call is TRBV6-5, the J call TRBJ1-2. Germline V CDR1 and CDR2: MNHEY, SVGAGI. This CDR3 is 16 amino acids long. This CDR3 reads CASSYSPRTARVGYTF.

The chain couples TRBV7-9 to TRBJ1-2; TCRdb selects TRBD1, and the lack of DNA leaves this call unchecked. The germline V gene encodes CDR1 SEHNR and CDR2 FQNEAQ (reference sequence). The CDR3 length is 13 residues. CDR3 sequence: CASSLLTVNGYTF.

The J gene is TRBJ1-2, the V gene TRBV7-9. Germline-derived CDR1 and CDR2 are SEHNR and FQNEAQ (reference sequence). This CDR3 is built from 14 residues. CDR3 amino acids: CASSLKNSGYGYTF.

The chain carries TRBV19 and TRBJ1-3. CDR1 is LNHDA and CDR2 is SQIVND in the germline V gene (reference sequence). This CDR3 spans 17 amino acids. CDR3 amino acids: CASGLGKQMTSGNTIYF.

This chain joins TRBV9 and TRBJ2-2; there is no DNA to check the TCRdb D call of TRBD1. There are 16 residues in the CDR3. Germline loops: CDR1 SGDLS, CDR2 YYNGEE. The CDR3 region is CASSADRGVTTGELFF.

The chain has TRBV29-1 and TRBJ1-2; the TCRdb D gene call, TRBD1, has no DNA to confirm it. Germline V gene data show CDR1 as SQVTM and CDR2 as ANQGSEA. CDR3 length: 15 residues. CDR3: CSVESRDRGYYGYTF.

V usage is TRBV12-5 and J usage is TRBJ2-7; the D call from TCRdb, TRBD2, cannot be confirmed without DNA. The CDR3 covers 17 residues. Per germline, CDR1 LGHNT and CDR2 FRNRAP. The CDR3 sequence: CASGLAPRPSLSYEQYF.

The chain has TRBV27 and TRBJ2-3; as DNA is missing, the TRBD1 call by TCRdb cannot be tested. CDR1 MNHEY and CDR2 SMNVEV come from the germline V gene (reference sequence). The CDR3 is 14 residues long. The CDR3 is CASSSRDRLTTQYF.

J is TRBJ2-5 and V is TRBV5-6. The CDR3 runs 14 residues. Germline CDR1 is SGHDT and CDR2 is YYEEEE. CDR3: CASSLASGLETQYF.

The chain uses TRBV20-1 and TRBJ2-5; TCRdb outputs TRBD2, but without DNA this stays unchecked. Germline V CDR1 and CDR2: DFQATT, SNEGSKA (reference sequence). CDR3 length: 18 amino acids. This CDR3 reads CSARARSTSGGPRETQYF.

This chain links TRBV20-1 with TRBJ2-1; TCRdb's D gene call, TRBD1, goes unchecked for lack of DNA. The CDR3 is 15 amino acids. Germline assignment: CDR1 DFQATT and CDR2 SNEGSKA (reference sequence). The CDR3 loop is CSASADGGPYNEQFF.

The chain links TRBV3-1 to TRBJ2-3. This CDR3 region has 14 residues. Germline lookup yields CDR1 LGHDT and CDR2 YNNKEL (reference sequence). The CDR3 sequence is CASSQEVVADTQYF.

The J gene is TRBJ1-1, the V gene TRBV7-2. The CDR3 is 11 amino acids. CDR1 is SGHTA, CDR2 FQGNSA, per germline. The CDR3 is CASSPRSEAFF. The variable domain in full, with the rest retrieved from reference TRBV7-2 and TRBJ1-1, is GAGVSQSPSNKVTEKGKDVELRCDPISGHTALYWYRQSLGQGLEFLIYFQGNSAPDKSGLPSDRFSAERTGGSVSTLTIQRTQQEDSAVYLCASSPRSEAFFGQGTRLTVV.